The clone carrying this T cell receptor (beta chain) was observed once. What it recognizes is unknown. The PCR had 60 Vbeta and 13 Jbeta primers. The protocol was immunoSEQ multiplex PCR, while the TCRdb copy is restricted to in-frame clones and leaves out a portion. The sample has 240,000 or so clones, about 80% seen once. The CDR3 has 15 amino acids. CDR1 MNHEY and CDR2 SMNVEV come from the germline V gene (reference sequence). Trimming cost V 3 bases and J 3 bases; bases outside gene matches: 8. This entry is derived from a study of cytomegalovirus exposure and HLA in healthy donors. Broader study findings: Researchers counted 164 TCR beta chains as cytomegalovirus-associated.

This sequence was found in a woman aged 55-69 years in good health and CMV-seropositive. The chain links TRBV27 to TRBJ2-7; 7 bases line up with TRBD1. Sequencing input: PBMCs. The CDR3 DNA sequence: TGTGCCAGCAGTTTTCAGGGGGTCCCTTTCTACGAGCAGTACTTC. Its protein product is CASSFQGVPFYEQYF.